The T cell receptor (beta chain) under discussion was sequenced for a study of blood T cell repertoires in COVID-19. Study context: Researchers got acute and convalescent COVID-19 samples from the United States, Italy and Spain.

Original data processing: Reference gene primers were amplified, and this amplification served to estimate nucleated cell counts. TCRdb keeps only in-frame clones here, not all; method: immunoSEQ multiplex PCR. D and trimming were read from the DNA, whereas the V and J calls and clone size are those reported in that table. The table shows under 350,000 clones, with 80% to 90% occurring only once. This clone was observed a handful of times. CDR1 and CDR2 from the germline V gene are SGHTA and FQGTGA. The CDR3 runs to 13 residues. Trimming cost V 4 bases and J 12 bases; bases outside gene matches: 9. Sequenced: peripheral blood. This receptor was obtained from a woman aged 70-85 years with acute or convalescent COVID-19. The rearrangement uses TRBV7-3 and TRBJ1-3; 7 bases map to TRBD1. The DNA of the CDR3 is TGTGCCAGCAGCTCCTCACAGGGGAGCAACATATATTTT. As protein: CASSSSQGSNIYF.